This T cell receptor beta chain was captured by sequencing in a study of glioma-infiltrating T cells after dendritic cell vaccination. This CDR3 has 15 residues. V was shortened by 5 bases and J by 0 bases, with 12 bases between the two germline ends. The V gene's germline CDR1 is SGHVS and CDR2 FQNEAQ. Primers: 60 V beta forward and 13 J beta reverse. Data came from immunoSEQ multiplex PCR; TCRdb stores just in-frame clones and leaves some out. This sample has more than 75,000 clones, with roughly four fifths found just once. Time point here: after dendritic cell vaccination, including at tumor progression/relapse. All glioblastoma patients lacked an isocitrate dehydrogenase mutation.

The receptor was isolated from a human donor with glioblastoma. V is TRBV7-8 and J is TRBJ2-3; D not certain. Sample: blood, taken after dendritic cell vaccination. CDR3 protein: CASSLPGASTDTQYF. CDR3 nucleotides: TGTGCCAGCAGCCTCCCTGGAGCAAGCACAGATACGCAGTATTTT.